This T cell receptor beta chain was recovered during a study of PD-1 blockade in classical Hodgkin lymphoma. Study-wide points: Lower baseline TCR diversity was reported for newly diagnosed patients than for healthy donors. Patients with a complete response exhibited baseline diversity comparable to newly diagnosed patients.

The V end was cut by 8 bases, the J end by 0 bases, with 15 bases between. The CDR3 extends over 15 amino acids. Germline CDR1 is MNHNS and CDR2 is SASEGT. In every patient, relapse followed autologous stem cell transplantation, while exposure to brentuximab vedotin differed. Magnetic negative selection purified CD4+ T cells from thawed PBMCs. Progressive disease, partial response or complete response was each patient's best response. Sequenced by immunoSEQ multiplex PCR; TCRdb stores in-frame clones only, minus some. Here the sample spans approximately 8,800 clones, about 80% being singletons. As for this clone: Antigen specificity is unknown.

The chain joins TRBV6-1 to TRBJ2-3; D gene unclear. The origin of this receptor is a human donor with classical Hodgkin lymphoma. The sample was CD4+ T cells from blood, taken at baseline. The CDR3 loop is CASGAYTTSTDTQYF. The CDR3 DNA sequence: TGTGCCAGCGGTGCGTATACCACTAGCACAGATACGCAGTATTTT.